Listed here is a single TCR beta chain. The antigen remains undetermined. This sample is drawn from a study of T cell responses to AZD1222 COVID-19 vaccine. The CDR3 consists of 20 residues. Study conclusions and caveats: It was only a handful of AZD1222 recipients who were seropositive at baseline. The peak T cell response came first, and repertoires were sampled only after it. Two doses of AZD1222 preceded a rise in Spike-specific TCR breadth and depth.

Measured with immunoSEQ multiplex PCR; TCRdb has only the in-frame clones, and not every one. The sample shows approximately 120,000 clones, roughly nine tenths of them seen only once. V gene TRBV21-1 combines with J gene TRBJ2-7; the table's D call TRBD1 went unverified against the DNA. TRBV21-1 is shown as a pseudogene. The TCR was taken from an adult in good health. The sample here was peripheral blood, taken on day 0 of AZD1222 vaccination. CDR3 sequence reads: CASSKVGTGYPPGSSYEQYF. As DNA, the CDR3 is TGTGCCAGCAGCAAAGTGGGGACAGGGTACCCTCCGGGGAGCTCCTACGAGCAGTACTTC.